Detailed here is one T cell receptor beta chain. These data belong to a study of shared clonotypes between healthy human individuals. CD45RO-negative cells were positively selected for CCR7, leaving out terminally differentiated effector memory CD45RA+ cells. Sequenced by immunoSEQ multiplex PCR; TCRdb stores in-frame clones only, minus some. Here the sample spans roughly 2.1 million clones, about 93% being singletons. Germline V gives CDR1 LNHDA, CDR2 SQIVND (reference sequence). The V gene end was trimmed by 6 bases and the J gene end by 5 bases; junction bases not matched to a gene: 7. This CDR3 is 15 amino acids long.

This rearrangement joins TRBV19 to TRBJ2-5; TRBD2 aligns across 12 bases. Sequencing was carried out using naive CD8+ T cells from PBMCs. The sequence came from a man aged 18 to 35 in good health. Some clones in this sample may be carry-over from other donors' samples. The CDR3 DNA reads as TGTGCCAGTAGCCTGACTAGCGGGAGTTATGAGACCCAGTACTTC. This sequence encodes CASSLTSGSYETQYF.